This T cell receptor beta chain was observed in a study of graft-versus-host responses after intestinal transplantation. Assay: immunoSEQ multiplex PCR; the TCRdb copy retains only in-frame clones and omits some. This sample has fewer than 30,000 clones, with roughly 85% found just once. CDR3 length: 15 amino acids. Trimming took 1 base from V and 1 from J, leaving 11 bases between them. Germline lookup yields CDR1 SGHRS and CDR2 YFSETQ. A word on this clone: Its antigen is as yet unknown.

Findings of the study overall: Those patients showing graft-donor T cell macrochimerism displayed high graft-versus-host to host-versus-graft clonal ratios in allografts. Levels of circulating GvH clones at their peak were associated with early post-transplant HvG declines.

This chain uses TRBV5-1 with TRBJ1-1, with no clear D. The TCR sequence derives from a human patient who received an intestinal transplant, so some T cells may come from the graft donor. Specimen: PBMCs, collected approximately 450 days after intestinal transplant. This CDR3 reads CASSLSYTSNTEAFF. The CDR3 nucleotides are TGCGCCAGCAGCTTGAGTTACACCTCGAACACTGAAGCTTTCTTT.